These 9 T cell receptor beta chains were all obtained from the same sample, sequenced in a study of PD-L1 blockade in urothelial cancer. Clones were sequenced by immunoSEQ multiplex PCR, and TCRdb holds only the in-frame ones, with some missing. In the table there are about 130,000 clones, 84% of which are singletons. The time point was: pretreatment peripheral blood. The sample here was PBMCs, taken around atezolizumab (anti-PD-L1) treatment. These receptors were obtained from a man in his forties or fifties with urothelial cancer.

This clone was counted between two and nine times. The chain combines TRBV10-2 with TRBJ1-2; 8 bases fit TRBD1. The germline V gene encodes CDR1 WSHSY and CDR2 SAAADI. The CDR3 length is 13 residues. Trimming at V came to 8 bases and at J to 5 bases, leaving 7 bases not matched to a gene. This chain's CDR3 is CASGGQGRYGYTF. The CDR3 coding sequence is TGCGCCAGCGGCGGACAGGGCCGGTATGGCTACACCTTC.

The gene calls are TRBV6-5 and TRBJ2-3, with D maybe TRBD2 (5 bases). Germline values: CDR1 MNHEY, CDR2 SVGAGI. V lost 3 bases to trimming and J lost 2 bases, with 12 bases between them. The CDR3 runs to 15 residues. CDR3 coding DNA: TGTGCCAGCAGTTATCACCCTAGCACCACAGATACGCAGTATTTT. Its protein is CASSYHPSTTDTQYF.

The V and J genes are TRBV9 and TRBJ1-5; D might be TRBD1 (6 bases). Germline V gene sequence: CDR1 SGDLS, CDR2 YYNGEE. V was pared by 0 bases and J by 6 bases, with 10 bases between. CDR3 length equals 14 residues. CDR3 nucleotides: TGTGCCAGCAGCGTAGATGGCAGGGGTCAGCCCCAGCATTTT. It specifies CASSVDGRGQPQHF.

Regarding this clone: The sample carries other DNA sequences with the same CDR3. The chain carries TRBV5-1 and TRBJ1-4; unclear D gene. Germline lookup yields CDR1 SGHRS and CDR2 YFSETQ. Trimming took off 0 bases at V and 3 bases at J, with 6 bases between the two ends. The CDR3 runs to 14 residues. CDR3 region: CASSLGGANEKLFF. DNA of the CDR3: TGCGCCAGCAGCTTGGGGGGAGCTAATGAAAAACTGTTTTTT.

Here the CDR3 reads CASSRLGGNYEQYF. The CDR3 nucleotides read TGTGCCAGCAGCCGACTCGGGGGGAACTACGAGCAGTACTTC. The chain uses TRBV7-2 and TRBJ2-7; 7 bases line up with TRBD2. Looked up from germline, CDR1 is SGHTA and CDR2 is FQGNSA. V shed 5 bases and J 3 bases; nucleotides not matched to a gene: 7. The CDR3 covers 14 residues.

J is TRBJ2-7 and V is TRBV5-4; TRBD2 is a possible D gene (6 bases). Germline CDR1 and CDR2: SGHNT and YYREEE (reference sequence). Trimming took off 4 bases at V and 5 bases at J, with 13 bases between the two ends. The length of the CDR3 is 13 residues. The CDR3 nucleotides read TGTGCCAGCAGCCCGGCCGGGAGAGACGAGCAGTACTTC. It yields the protein CASSPAGRDEQYF.

The gene calls are TRBV5-5 and TRBJ2-1; the D is unclear. Trimming left V 6 bases short and J 8 bases short, with 9 bases between. The CDR3 totals 11 residues. Germline lookup yields CDR1 SGHKS and CDR2 YYEKEE (reference sequence). The CDR3 loop reads CASNLIDEQFF. For the CDR3, the DNA is TGTGCCAGCAACCTCATAGATGAGCAGTTCTTC. Supplemented by reference TRBV5-5 and TRBJ2-1, the full variable domain reads DAGVTQSPTHLIKTRGQQVTLRCSPISGHKSVSWYQQVLGQGPQFIFQYYEKEERGRGNFPDRFSARQFPNYSSELNVNALLLGDSALYLCASNLIDEQFFGPGTRLTVL.

This chain connects TRBV5-5 to TRBJ2-3, with 8 bases that match TRBD2. The CDR3 has 16 residues. Germline trimming cut 4 bases from V and 1 base from J; bases unmatched to any gene: 8. Looked up from germline, CDR1 is SGHKS and CDR2 is YYEKEE (reference sequence). DNA of the CDR3: TGTGCCAGCAGCCCCCGTGGAGCGGGAGGCACAGATACGCAGTATTTT. Its translation is CASSPRGAGGTDTQYF.

V and J are TRBV27 and TRBJ2-1; D not certain. Trimming removed 3 bases at V and 7 bases at J, with 7 bases between. The CDR3 length is 12 residues. The V gene's germline CDR1 is MNHEY and CDR2 SMNVEV (reference sequence). DNA for the CDR3: TGTGCCAGCAGTTTTTCCGGGAATGAGCAGTTCTTC. Encoded protein: CASSFSGNEQFF.